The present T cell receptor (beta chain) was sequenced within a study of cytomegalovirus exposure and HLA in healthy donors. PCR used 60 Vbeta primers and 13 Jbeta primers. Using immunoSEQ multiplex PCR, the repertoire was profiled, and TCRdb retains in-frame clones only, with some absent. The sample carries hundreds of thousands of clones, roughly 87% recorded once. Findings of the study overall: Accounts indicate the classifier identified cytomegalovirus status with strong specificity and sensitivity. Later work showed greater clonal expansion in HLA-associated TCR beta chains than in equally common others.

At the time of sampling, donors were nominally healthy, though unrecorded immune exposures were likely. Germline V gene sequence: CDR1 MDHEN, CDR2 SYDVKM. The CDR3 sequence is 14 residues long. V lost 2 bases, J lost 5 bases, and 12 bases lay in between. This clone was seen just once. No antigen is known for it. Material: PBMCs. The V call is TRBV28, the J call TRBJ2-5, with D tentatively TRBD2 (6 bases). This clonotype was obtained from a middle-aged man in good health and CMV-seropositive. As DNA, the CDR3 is TGTGCCAGCAGTTTAGGGGACTGGCGGGAGACCCAGTACTTC. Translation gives CASSLGDWRETQYF.